The 3 T cell receptor beta chains presented below share a single source sample, sequenced in a study of T cell responses to AZD1222 COVID-19 vaccine. The method was immunoSEQ multiplex PCR; TCRdb's version includes in-frame clones alone and lacks a portion of them. The sample consists of 99,000 or so clones, around 90% of them appearing once. The source was peripheral blood, collected on day 0 of AZD1222 vaccination. The receptors originated from an adult in good health.

The chain has TRBV5-1 and TRBJ1-1, with 8 positions matching TRBD1. Germline V gives CDR1 SGHRS, CDR2 YFSETQ. Trimming cost V 0 bases and J 2 bases; bases outside gene matches: 9. This CDR3 comprises 17 residues. CDR3 coding DNA: TGCGCCAGCAGCTTGGACCACAGGGGGGCCCTTAACACTGAAGCTTTCTTT. Amino acid sequence: CASSLDHRGALNTEAFF.

In this sample, this clone turned up once. The V gene is TRBV5-6, the J gene TRBJ2-1; 7 bases match TRBD2. V was pared by 7 bases and J by 9 bases, with 13 bases of the junction left unmatched. The germline CDR1 and CDR2 sequences are SGHDT and YYEEEE. The CDR3 extends over 14 amino acids. The CDR3 spells CASVNRGGNGEQFF. CDR3 nucleotide sequence: TGTGCCAGCGTTAATCGGGGAGGGAACGGTGAGCAGTTCTTC.

The chain employs TRBV19 and TRBJ1-1, with 8 nucleotides matching TRBD1. This CDR3 has 13 residues. V lost 10 bases and J lost 3; bases outside the gene matches: 7. From germline, CDR1 is LNHDA and CDR2 SQIVND (reference sequence). For the CDR3, the DNA is TGTGCCACCCTGGACAGGGTGCACACTGAAGCTTTCTTT. Amino acid sequence: CATLDRVHTEAFF.